This TCR beta chain was identified during a study of cytomegalovirus exposure and HLA in healthy donors. Study information: Membership in the Caucasian-associated ancestry cluster was found for 81% of around 380 genotyped donors. Study-level points and caveats: One cluster of highly shared sequence variants probably arose as a sequencing artifact. In vitro assays verified that a few CMV-associated chains recognized CMV antigens specifically. Most TCR sequences showed up rarely, but some public TCRs showed up in many donors.

Trimming removed 7 bases from V and 2 bases from J; junction bases left unmatched: 11. This CDR3 is 15 amino acids long. Germline loops: CDR1 SGHTA, CDR2 FQGNSA. The study ran its PCR with 60 Vbeta and 13 Jbeta primers. Clones were read by immunoSEQ multiplex PCR, and TCRdb kept only the in-frame ones, dropping some. In the table there are 150,000 to 200,000 clones, roughly 68% of which are singletons. As concerns this clone: The antigen is unknown.

The TCR was taken from a man aged 25 to 40 in good health and CMV-seropositive. The sample consisted of PBMCs. V and J are TRBV7-2 and TRBJ2-7, with 7 nucleotides matching TRBD1. For the CDR3, the DNA is TGTGCCAGCACCTTCTACAGGGGCCGTACCTACGAGCAGTACTTC. Its protein is CASTFYRGRTYEQYF.